The 9 T cell receptor beta chains given below trace back to one sample, sequenced in a study of CD8 T cells in ankylosing spondylitis. MiXCR, run by TCRdb on the 5' RACE reads, gives a single entry per CDR3 protein. The table shows approximately 340,000 distinct CDR3 sequences, with over 12% occurring only once. Sequencing used blood, either unsorted or a sorted T cell fraction (not recorded which). The origin of the receptors is a male donor with ankylosing spondylitis or in good health (not recorded which).

The genes are TRBV7-2 and TRBJ2-7; D gene ambiguous. CDR1 and CDR2 (germline): SGHTA, FQGNSA. Trimming left V 5 bases short and J 1 base short, with 12 bases between. The CDR3 has 14 residues. The CDR3 spells CASSRSSSSYEQYF. CDR3 sequence (DNA): TGTGCCAGCAGCCGCAGCAGTTCGTCCTACGAGCAGTACTTC.

The V and J genes are TRBV5-1 and TRBJ1-4; TRBD1 aligns across 8 bases. The CDR3 has 14 amino acids. Germline CDR1 is SGHRS and CDR2 is YFSETQ. J lost 4 bases, V lost 2 bases, and 1 base had no gene match. The CDR3 DNA reads TGCGCCAGCAGCTTTGACAGGGGTAATGAAAAACTGTTTTTT. Translating it yields CASSFDRGNEKLFF.

This clonotype has only a few counts. The V and J genes are TRBV10-1 and TRBJ2-2; a weak D match, TRBD2 (5 bases). This CDR3 is built from 14 residues. Trimming removed 3 bases at V and 13 bases at J, with 18 bases between. CDR1 WNHNN and CDR2 SYGVQD come from the germline V gene (reference sequence). The CDR3 bases are TGCGCCAGCAGTGATCCTGACACCCCGGCGGGGCTGTTTTTT. Amino acids: CASSDPDTPAGLFF.

This chain connects TRBV20-1 to TRBJ2-7; D possibly corresponds to TRBD1 (5 bases). V dropped 4 bases and J dropped 1 base, with 11 bases sitting between them. CDR1 is DFQATT, CDR2 SNEGSKA, per germline (reference sequence). The CDR3 runs to 13 residues. CDR3 sequence reads: CSATDSSSYEQYF. DNA for the CDR3: TGCAGTGCTACCGACAGTTCGTCCTACGAGCAGTACTTC.

In this sample, this clonotype turned up many times. This chain joins TRBV5-1 and TRBJ1-1, with TRBD1 matching 9 bases. Trimming removed 4 bases from V and 1 base from J; junction bases left unmatched: 5. CDR3 length equals 15 residues. The germline CDR1 and CDR2 sequences are SGHRS and YFSETQ. DNA of the CDR3: TGCGCCAGCAGCCCTTGGGGACAGGGGAACACTGAAGCTTTCTTT. As protein: CASSPWGQGNTEAFF.

This clonotype was observed many times. The V call is TRBV10-3, the J call TRBJ2-7, with D perhaps TRBD1 (6 bases). CDR1 and CDR2 from the germline V gene are ENHRY and SYGVKD. The CDR3 is 14 amino acids. V was clipped by 2 bases and J by 3 bases, with 11 bases between them. The CDR3 DNA reads as TGTGCCATCAGTGAGACAGGGCGAGGCTACGAGCAGTACTTC. Translating gives CAISETGRGYEQYF.

This clonotype was counted many times. The CDR3 coding sequence is TGTGCCAGCACACTACAGGGGGGTGGCAATCAGCCCCAGCATTTT. This gives the protein CASTLQGGGNQPQHF. The chain employs TRBV12-3 or TRBV12-4 and TRBJ1-5, with TRBD1 identical over 8 bases. This CDR3 region has 15 residues. Trimming took 7 bases from V and 2 from J; bases not matched to a gene: 7.

The V gene is TRBV6-2 or TRBV6-3, the J gene TRBJ2-2; 8 bases fit TRBD1. Germline assignment: CDR1 MNHEY and CDR2 SVGEGT. J was trimmed by 0 bases and V by 6 bases; bases with no gene match: 6. The CDR3 runs 16 residues. CDR3 loop: CASSSSGGSNTGELFF. The CDR3 nucleotides read TGTGCCAGCAGCTCCTCAGGGGGCTCGAACACCGGGGAGCTGTTTTTT.

This clonotype was counted a few times. The V and J genes are TRBV24-1 and TRBJ2-1, with 7 positions matching TRBD1. Germline CDR1 is KGHDR and CDR2 is SFDVKD. The junction had 5 bases not matched to a gene; V was cut back by 12 bases and J by 7 bases. The CDR3 loop spans 11 amino acids. The DNA of the CDR3 is TGTGCCCGTAAGGGGGCAAATGAGCAGTTCTTC. Its protein is CARKGANEQFF.